Presented here are 5 T cell receptor beta chains from one specimen sequenced in a study of human T cells and chemical hapten exposure. The time point was: healthy volunteer bleed at 6 weeks. Unfractionated whole blood served as the source for total RNA extraction. TCRdb reanalysed the RACE reads using MiXCR and keeps one entry per CDR3 protein. Here the sample spans about 80,000 distinct CDR3 sequences, 8.6% being singletons. The sample was whole blood. Receptors were obtained from a female donor in good health. Some clones in this sample may be carry-over from other donors' samples.

This clonotype has a handful of counts. The chain is built from TRBV20-1 and TRBJ2-3; either TRBD1 or TRBD2 may supply D (5 bases each). Germline CDR1 DFQATT, CDR2 SNEGSKA (reference sequence). The CDR3 sequence is 14 residues long. V gave up 5 bases and J gave up 4 bases, with 16 bases separating them. The CDR3 region is CSAGAGSLADTQYF. The CDR3 region has the DNA TGCAGTGCTGGCGCAGGGAGTTTGGCAGATACGCAGTATTTT.

This chain uses TRBV12-3 or TRBV12-4 with TRBJ2-3; perhaps TRBD1 as D (5 bases). V lost 6 bases and J 2 bases, leaving 24 bases between the germline ends. CDR3 length: 18 amino acids. CDR3: CASRDEEVWGVNTDTQYF. The DNA for the CDR3 is TGTGCCAGCAGGGATGAAGAGGTTTGGGGCGTGAACACAGATACGCAGTATTTT.

In this sample, this clonotype turned up many times. The J gene is TRBJ2-5, the V gene TRBV20-1, with TRBD2 identical over 11 bases. CDR3 length: 18 amino acids. Germline values: CDR1 DFQATT, CDR2 SNEGSKA (reference sequence). V gave up 0 bases and J gave up 5 bases; unmatched junction bases: 14. The CDR3 DNA follows: TGCAGTGCTAGAGATCGGAGACTAGCGGGGACACGGAGCGAGACCCAGTACTTC. Protein: CSARDRRLAGTRSETQYF.

This clonotype was recorded many times. The V and J genes are TRBV20-1 and TRBJ1-1; D is undetermined. V lost 4 bases to trimming and J lost 5 bases, with 14 bases between them. Germline CDR1 and CDR2: DFQATT and SNEGSKA (reference sequence). The CDR3 length is 13 residues. CDR3 sequence: CSATPPAGTEAFF. The CDR3, as DNA: TGCAGTGCTACCCCTCCGGCTGGGACTGAAGCTTTCTTT.

Ten or more counts support this clonotype. The chain couples TRBV5-6 to TRBJ1-2, with D uncertain. V was pared by 4 bases and J by 2 bases, with 15 bases between. CDR3 length: 15 residues. Per germline, CDR1 SGHDT and CDR2 YYEEEE. The CDR3 bases are TGTGCCAGCAGCCCTGGACCGGGATCCAACTATGGCTACACCTTC. As protein: CASSPGPGSNYGYTF.